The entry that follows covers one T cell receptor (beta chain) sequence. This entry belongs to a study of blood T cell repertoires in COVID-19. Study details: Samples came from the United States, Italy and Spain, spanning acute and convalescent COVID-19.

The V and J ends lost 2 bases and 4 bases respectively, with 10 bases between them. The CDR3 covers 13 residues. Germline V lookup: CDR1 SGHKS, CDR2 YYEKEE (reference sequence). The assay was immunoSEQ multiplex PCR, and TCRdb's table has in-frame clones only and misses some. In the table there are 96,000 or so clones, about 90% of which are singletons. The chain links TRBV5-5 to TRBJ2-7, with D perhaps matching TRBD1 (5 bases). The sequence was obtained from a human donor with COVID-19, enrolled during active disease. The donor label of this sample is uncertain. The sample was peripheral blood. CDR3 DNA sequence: TGTGCCAGCAGCTTCCGGACAAGTTACGAGCAGTACTTC. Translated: CASSFRTSYEQYF.